The present T cell receptor (beta chain) was sequenced within a study of blood T cell repertoires in COVID-19. Study as a whole: From T cells, B-cell-depleted T cells, or PBMCs came the material, which was cDNA or gDNA.

This clone has only a few counts. Germline V lookup: CDR1 SGHTA, CDR2 FQGNSA. This CDR3 has 15 amino acids. The junction had 8 bases not matched to a gene; V was cut back by 4 bases and J by 6 bases. The table came from immunoSEQ multiplex PCR; TCRdb's copy has only in-frame clones and leaves some out. The sample holds about 98,000 clones; approximately 86% are singletons and the top ten take roughly a tenth. The sequencing input was peripheral blood. The chain is built from TRBV7-2 and TRBJ2-3, with 9 bases aligning to TRBD1. The clonotype originates from a man aged 65 to 79 with active or convalescent COVID-19. Here the CDR3 reads CASSYQGTGWDTQYF. The CDR3, as DNA: TGTGCCAGCAGCTACCAAGGGACAGGGTGGGATACGCAGTATTTT.